The 29 T cell receptor beta chains given below trace back to one sample, sequenced in a study of T cell responses to AZD1222 COVID-19 vaccine. TCRdb keeps only in-frame clones here, not all; method: immunoSEQ multiplex PCR. The sample lists 130,000 or so clones, about 94% occurring once. The material sequenced was peripheral blood, taken on day 0 of AZD1222 vaccination. Every receptor here comes from an adult in good health.

The chain couples TRBV27 to TRBJ2-1; 10 positions agree with TRBD2. With 5 bases clipped from V and 8 bases from J, the junction kept 12 bases outside the gene matches. Germline assignment: CDR1 MNHEY and CDR2 SMNVEV (reference sequence). The CDR3 sequence is 16 residues long. CDR3 sequence: CASSPLGAGGRHEQFF. The DNA of the CDR3 is TGTGCCAGCAGTCCTCTTGGAGCGGGAGGGAGACATGAGCAGTTCTTC.

This clone showed up just once. V and J are TRBV4-1 and TRBJ2-1; TRBD1 matches 7 bases. This CDR3 comprises 17 residues. Germline V lookup: CDR1 MGHRA, CDR2 YSYEKL. With 0 bases clipped from V and 3 bases from J, the junction kept 8 bases outside the gene matches. In DNA, the CDR3 is TGCGCCAGCAGCCAAGATCTAAGGACAGGAAACTACAATGAGCAGTTCTTC. It yields the protein CASSQDLRTGNYNEQFF.

V usage is TRBV6-5 and J usage is TRBJ1-3; D is unresolved. V was shortened by 2 bases and J by 0 bases, with 5 bases between the two germline ends. Germline CDR1 reads MNHEY; CDR2 reads SVGAGI. The CDR3 loop spans 14 amino acids. CDR3 amino acids: CASSYAPSGNTIYF. The CDR3 nucleotides are TGTGCCAGCAGTTACGCCCCCTCTGGAAACACCATATATTTT.

The V and J genes are TRBV5-1 and TRBJ2-2; 7 nucleotides match TRBD2. CDR3 length equals 16 residues. Trimming took 0 bases from V and 7 from J; bases not matched to a gene: 9. Germline lookup yields CDR1 SGHRS and CDR2 YFSETQ. CDR3 DNA: TGCGCCAGCAGCTTGGCCGGGGTAGCGGGTAACGGGGAGCTGTTTTTT. It codes for CASSLAGVAGNGELFF.

The rearrangement joins TRBV30 to TRBJ1-1, with TRBD1 as a possible D gene (5 bases). Trimming removed 3 bases from V and 8 bases from J, with 13 bases in between. Germline assignment: CDR1 GTSNPN and CDR2 SVGIG (reference sequence). The CDR3 totals 12 residues. CDR3 protein: CAWRSGGEEAFF. CDR3 coding DNA: TGTGCCTGGAGGTCCGGGGGTGAAGAAGCTTTCTTT.

This clone showed up just once. CDR3 nucleotide sequence: TGTGCCAGCCGATACATGACAGGGGATAACTATGGCTACACCTTC. Protein: CASRYMTGDNYGYTF. This chain connects TRBV2 to TRBJ1-2; 8 bases align to TRBD1. Germline assignment: CDR1 SNHLY and CDR2 FYNNEI. This CDR3 spans 15 amino acids. Losses at the gene ends were 8 bases for V and 1 base for J; bases not matched to a gene: 9. The full variable domain, its missing parts supplied by reference TRBV2 and TRBJ1-2, is EPEVTQTPSHQVTQMGQEVILRCVPISNHLYFYWYRQILGQKVEFLVSFYNNEISEKSEIFDDQFSVERPDGSNFTLKIRSTKLEDSAMYFCASRYMTGDNYGYTFGSGTRLTVV.

The chain uses TRBV9 and TRBJ1-1, with 9 bases fitting TRBD1. Trimming at V came to 4 bases and at J to 4 bases, leaving 17 bases not matched to a gene. The CDR3 sequence is 18 residues long. In germline, CDR1 is SGDLS, CDR2 YYNGEE. The CDR3 region is CASSPRLGAGTGSTEAFF. The CDR3 bases are TGTGCCAGCAGCCCCCGCCTAGGGGCCGGGACAGGGAGCACTGAAGCTTTCTTT. The full variable domain, rest sourced from reference TRBV9 and TRBJ1-1, is DSGVTQTPKHLITATGQRVTLRCSPRSGDLSVYWYQQSLDQGLQFLIQYYNGEERAKGNILERFSAQQFPDLHSELNLSSLELGDSALYFCASSPRLGAGTGSTEAFFGQGTRLTVV.

As regards this clone: This specimen includes other DNA sequences encoding the same CDR3. This chain uses TRBV28 with TRBJ1-2; D perhaps matches TRBD1 (6 bases). With 4 bases removed from V and 5 bases from J, the gap between germline ends came to 11 bases. CDR3 size: 13 residues. Germline assignment: CDR1 MDHEN and CDR2 SYDVKM. The CDR3 loop is CASSSGQLYGYTF. CDR3 coding DNA: TGTGCCAGCAGTTCTGGACAGCTATATGGCTACACCTTC.

The chain joins TRBV19 to TRBJ1-1, with 7 bases aligning to TRBD1. This CDR3 is 11 amino acids long. Germline values: CDR1 LNHDA, CDR2 SQIVND (reference sequence). V was clipped by 7 bases and J by 11 bases; unmatched bases: 7. This CDR3 is CASTRGARAFF. The CDR3 bases are TGTGCCAGTACCAGGGGGGCCCGGGCTTTCTTT.

The gene calls are TRBV27 and TRBJ1-6; unclear D gene. Germline V gene sequence: CDR1 MNHEY, CDR2 SMNVEV (reference sequence). V gave up 3 bases and J gave up 10 bases, with 13 bases separating them. There are 14 residues in the CDR3. The CDR3 protein is CASSLGSEGSPLHF. In DNA, the CDR3 is TGTGCCAGCAGTTTGGGGAGCGAAGGGTCACCCCTCCACTTT.

This CDR3 reads CAISTGTGYEQYF. CDR3 bases: TGTGCCATCAGTACAGGGACAGGCTACGAGCAGTACTTC. The chain has TRBV10-3 and TRBJ2-7; 8 nucleotides match TRBD1. Trimming cost V 5 bases and J 3 bases; bases outside gene matches: 3. There are 13 residues in the CDR3. CDR1 ENHRY and CDR2 SYGVKD come from the germline V gene.

This clone was recorded only once. The chain joins TRBV7-6 to TRBJ2-3, with 8 bases lining up with TRBD2. CDR1 SGHVS and CDR2 FNYEAQ come from the germline V gene. The ends lost 0 bases at V and 0 bases at J; junction bases unmatched: 5. This CDR3 contains 17 residues. The CDR3 spells CASSLAGAGVSTDTQYF. The CDR3 DNA reads TGTGCCAGCAGCTTAGCGGGAGCGGGGGTTAGCACAGATACGCAGTATTTT.

V gene TRBV10-3 combines with J gene TRBJ2-1, with 8 bases lining up with TRBD2. This CDR3 region has 14 residues. CDR1 and CDR2 (germline): ENHRY, SYGVKD. V shed 2 bases, J shed 9 bases, and the junction held 6 bases outside the gene matches. The CDR3 protein is CAISEKAGGLEQFF. The CDR3 DNA reads as TGTGCCATCAGTGAGAAGGCGGGGGGCCTTGAGCAGTTCTTC.

The chain joins TRBV4-1 to TRBJ2-7; 7 bases fit TRBD1. CDR1 is MGHRA and CDR2 is YSYEKL in the germline V gene. The V and J ends lost 2 bases and 0 bases, in that order; junction bases with no gene match: 7. The CDR3 has 16 amino acids. DNA for the CDR3: TGCGCCAGCAGCCAAACGACAGGGTTGAGCTCCTACGAGCAGTACTTC. Translating it yields CASSQTTGLSSYEQYF.

V gene TRBV5-4 combines with J gene TRBJ2-1; no reliable D call. The CDR3 runs to 15 residues. Trimming took off 4 bases at V and 8 bases at J, with 19 bases between the two ends. The V gene's germline CDR1 is SGHNT and CDR2 YYREEE (reference sequence). The CDR3 region has the DNA TGTGCCAGCAGCCGTTTAACGACCGTACGCTATGAGCAGTTCTTC. It is translated as CASSRLTTVRYEQFF.

This clone was seen once. J is TRBJ2-7 and V is TRBV27, with 10 bases identical to TRBD2. V was pared by 2 bases and J by 3 bases, with 4 bases of the junction left unmatched. The CDR3 is 15 residues long. Per germline, CDR1 MNHEY and CDR2 SMNVEV (reference sequence). CDR3 amino acids: CASSLRVAGGYEQYF. The CDR3 DNA follows: TGTGCCAGCAGTTTAAGGGTAGCGGGGGGCTACGAGCAGTACTTC.

The rearrangement uses TRBV27 and TRBJ1-5, with no clear D. Trimming took 3 bases from V and 6 from J, leaving 6 bases between them. Per the germline V gene, CDR1 is MNHEY and CDR2 is SMNVEV (reference sequence). The CDR3 sequence is 12 residues long. CDR3 residues: CASSLPGQPQHF. The CDR3 DNA follows: TGTGCCAGCAGTTTGCCAGGTCAGCCCCAGCATTTT.

The V call is TRBV18, the J call TRBJ1-2; D unclear. CDR1 and CDR2 from the germline V gene are KGHSH and LQKENI. V lost 3 bases and J lost 7, with 18 bases in between. The CDR3 covers 15 residues. Here the CDR3 DNA reads TGTGCCAGCTCACCTGAGGCACCTCCCCTCGGTGGCTACACCTTC. Translating gives CASSPEAPPLGGYTF.

The chain has TRBV7-6 and TRBJ1-2; 7 positions match TRBD1. Germline CDR1 is SGHVS and CDR2 is FNYEAQ. V shed 5 bases, J shed 0 bases, and the junction held 3 bases outside the gene matches. The CDR3 runs to 14 residues. CDR3 coding DNA: TGTGCCAGCAGCGCCGACAGGGCTAACTATGGCTACACCTTC. Its protein product is CASSADRANYGYTF. Full variable domain (remainder filled in from reference TRBV7-6 and TRBJ1-2): GAGVSQSPRYKVTKRGQDVALRCDPISGHVSLYWYRQALGQGPEFLTYFNYEAQQDKSGLPNDRFSAERPEGSISTLTIQRTEQRDSAMYRCASSADRANYGYTFGSGTRLTVV.

Only one count was recorded for this clone. Here the CDR3 DNA reads TGTGCCAGCAGCTTATCCAGCGGGAAGACCCAGTACTTC. This encodes CASSLSSGKTQYF. The chain combines TRBV7-6 with TRBJ2-5; 7 nucleotides match TRBD2. With V trimmed by 2 bases and J by 6 bases, 3 bases remained unmatched. This CDR3 is 13 amino acids long. Germline assignment: CDR1 SGHVS and CDR2 FNYEAQ.

The chain joins TRBV5-1 to TRBJ2-3; 12 bases map to TRBD2. Germline CDR1 SGHRS, CDR2 YFSETQ. This CDR3 has 16 residues. Trimming cost V 4 bases and J 2 bases; bases outside gene matches: 5. DNA of the CDR3: TGCGCCAGCAGCCTGCTAGCGGGAGGGCCCACAGATACGCAGTATTTT. Amino acid sequence: CASSLLAGGPTDTQYF. The full variable domain, in which reference TRBV5-1 and TRBJ2-3 provide the parts outside the CDR3, is KAGVTQTPRYLIKTRGQQVTLSCSPISGHRSVSWYQQTPGQGLQFLFEYFSETQRNKGNFPGRFSGRQFSNSRSEMNVSTLELGDSALYLCASSLLAGGPTDTQYFGPGTRLTVL.

This chain connects TRBV18 to TRBJ1-1; TRBD1 matches at 7 bases. With V trimmed by 2 bases and J by 5 bases, 5 bases remained unmatched. Germline values: CDR1 KGHSH, CDR2 LQKENI. The CDR3 runs 14 residues. The CDR3 sequence is CASSPDRVETEAFF. The CDR3 DNA is TGTGCCAGCTCACCAGACAGGGTTGAAACTGAAGCTTTCTTT.

V and J are TRBV4-3 and TRBJ1-2, with unresolved D. The CDR3 is made up of 15 amino acids. The V and J ends lost 6 bases and 4 bases respectively, with 18 bases between them. The germline CDR1 and CDR2 sequences are LGHNA and YSLEER. The CDR3 nucleotides read TGCGCCAGCAGTCGCTCGAGGCGGATGGGCTATGGCTACACCTTC. Protein product: CASSRSRRMGYGYTF.

The rearrangement links TRBV9 to TRBJ2-7; a possible D gene is TRBD2 (5 bases). There are 12 residues in the CDR3. Between the trimmed V and J ends, which lost 6 bases and 4 bases, there was a span of 11 bases. Germline CDR1 is SGDLS and CDR2 is YYNGEE. CDR3 protein: CASKGLQYEQYF. CDR3 coding DNA: TGTGCCAGCAAAGGACTCCAATACGAGCAGTACTTC.

The V call is TRBV20-1, the J call TRBJ2-5, with unresolved D. The V gene lost 1 base and the J gene lost 4 bases, with 4 bases spanning the gap. Germline lookup yields CDR1 DFQATT and CDR2 SNEGSKA (reference sequence). This CDR3 spans 11 amino acids. The CDR3 here is CSARAPETQYF. CDR3 DNA: TGCAGTGCTAGAGCCCCAGAGACCCAGTACTTC.

V usage is TRBV4-1 and J usage is TRBJ2-1; D unclear. The CDR3 length is 13 residues. CDR1 and CDR2 from the germline V gene are MGHRA and YSYEKL. V lost 0 bases, J lost 5 bases, and 5 bases lay in between. The CDR3 region has the DNA TGCGCCAGCAGCCAAGATGGGGACAATGAGCAGTTCTTC. It encodes CASSQDGDNEQFF.

The chain is built from TRBV5-1 and TRBJ1-1; the D gene is possibly TRBD1 (5 bases). Trimming shortened V by 0 bases and J by 0 bases, and 18 bases separated the two germline ends. CDR1 and CDR2 (germline): SGHRS, YFSETQ. The CDR3 runs 18 residues. The CDR3 loop is CASSLELPRVRLNTEAFF. DNA of the CDR3: TGCGCCAGCAGCTTGGAGCTTCCCAGGGTGCGACTGAACACTGAAGCTTTCTTT.

This chain uses TRBV14 with TRBJ1-1; no clear D gene. Germline V CDR1 and CDR2: SGHDN, FVKESK. V gave up 1 base and J gave up 7 bases, with 10 bases separating them. The CDR3 is 13 amino acids. The CDR3 region has the DNA TGTGCCAGCAGCCAAGTTGGGGTTGTTGAAGCTTTCTTT. It yields the protein CASSQVGVVEAFF.

This chain joins TRBV4-1 and TRBJ2-7, with 11 bases matching TRBD1. The CDR3 is made up of 15 amino acids. The ends lost 4 bases at V and 3 bases at J; junction bases unmatched: 5. Germline CDR1 MGHRA, CDR2 YSYEKL. CDR3 residues: CASSPQGTGGYEQYF. CDR3 DNA sequence: TGCGCCAGCAGCCCCCAAGGGACAGGGGGCTACGAGCAGTACTTC.